This TCR beta chain was sequenced during a study of radiotherapy plus CTLA-4 blockade in lung cancer. This table comes from immunoSEQ multiplex PCR, and its TCRdb copy is limited to in-frame clones, with some not included. Of about 85,000 clones in the sample, 86% are singletons; the top ten hold just over 2%. This clone was observed a few times. The CDR3 is made up of 15 amino acids. Germline-derived CDR1 and CDR2 are SNHLY and FYNNEI. V lost 6 bases and J 3 bases, leaving 14 bases between the germline ends. The chain combines TRBV2 with TRBJ2-2; TRBD2 is a possible D gene (6 bases). Sequencing used peripheral blood, obtained from a patient treated with radiotherapy plus ipilimumab. The sequence was obtained from a human donor with non-small cell lung cancer who had a partial response to radiotherapy plus ipilimumab. The CDR3, as DNA: TGTGCCAGCAGGATAGCGGATAGCGACACCGGGGAGCTGTTTTTT. This encodes CASRIADSDTGELFF. Filled out from reference TRBV2 and TRBJ2-2, the complete variable domain reads EPEVTQTPSHQVTQMGQEVILRCVPISNHLYFYWYRQILGQKVEFLVSFYNNEISEKSEIFDDQFSVERPDGSNFTLKIRSTKLEDSAMYFCASRIADSDTGELFFGEGSRLTVL.